Listed here are 24 T cell receptor beta chains from one sample, sequenced in a study of T cell responses to AZD1222 COVID-19 vaccine. TCRdb's table, derived via immunoSEQ multiplex PCR, lists solely in-frame clones and lacks some. The sample lists some 140,000 clones; 88% were seen once. The input for sequencing was peripheral blood, taken on day 0 of AZD1222 vaccination. These receptors were obtained from an adult in good health.

The V call is TRBV19, the J call TRBJ1-5, with D perhaps matching TRBD1 (6 bases). Germline lookup yields CDR1 LNHDA and CDR2 SQIVND (reference sequence). CDR3 length: 15 amino acids. V lost 6 bases and J 2 bases, leaving 14 bases between the germline ends. The CDR3 spells CASRGGGFGNQPQHF. The CDR3, as DNA: TGTGCCAGTAGGGGAGGGGGTTTTGGCAATCAGCCCCAGCATTTT.

The chain carries TRBV3-1 (or the pseudogene TRBV3-2) and TRBJ1-3; 10 bases map to TRBD1. The germline gives CDR1 LGHDT, CDR2 YNNKEL (reference sequence). With 3 bases clipped from V and 7 bases from J, the junction kept 6 bases outside the gene matches. The CDR3 has 15 residues. DNA for the CDR3: TGTGCCAGCAGCCATCTAGACAGGGGGCGGAACACCATATATTTT. Translation: CASSHLDRGRNTIYF.

The chain combines TRBV27 with TRBJ2-1; 9 bases fit TRBD1. V lost 2 bases and J lost 7; bases outside the gene matches: 12. This CDR3 spans 17 amino acids. In germline, CDR1 is MNHEY, CDR2 SMNVEV (reference sequence). CDR3 in amino acids: CASSLEITGGAVNEQFF. The CDR3 nucleotides read TGTGCCAGCAGTTTAGAAATCACAGGGGGCGCCGTAAATGAGCAGTTCTTC.

The genes are TRBV10-3 and TRBJ2-2; D is unclear. The CDR3 contains 15 residues. Trimming shortened V by 8 bases and J by 0 bases, and 13 bases separated the two germline ends. The germline gives CDR1 ENHRY, CDR2 SYGVKD. Here the CDR3 DNA reads TGTGCCATCGGACCGCAGGAAGCGAACACCGGGGAGCTGTTTTTT. This translates into CAIGPQEANTGELFF.

The genes are TRBV7-9 and TRBJ1-6; no clear D. Trimming stripped 6 bases from V and 10 bases from J, with 13 bases between. The CDR3 runs 13 residues. Germline CDR1 SEHNR, CDR2 FQNEAQ (reference sequence). The CDR3 here is CASSRDQGSPLHF. CDR3 sequence (DNA): TGTGCCAGCAGTAGGGATCAAGGCTCACCCCTCCACTTT.

The rearrangement links TRBV7-9 to TRBJ2-1; TRBD1 is a possible D gene (6 bases). The germline V gene encodes CDR1 SEHNR and CDR2 FQNEAQ (reference sequence). The V gene lost 5 bases and the J gene lost 9 bases, with 17 bases spanning the gap. CDR3 length equals 14 residues. This CDR3 is CASSPTQGSAEQFF. The CDR3 DNA is TGTGCCAGCAGCCCGACACAGGGAAGCGCTGAGCAGTTCTTC. Together with reference TRBV7-9 and TRBJ2-1, the CDR3 gives the full variable domain: DTGVSQNPRHKITKRGQNVTFRCDPISEHNRLYWYRQTLGQGPEFLTYFQNEAQLEKSRLLSDRFSAERPKGSFSTLEIQRTEQGDSAMYLCASSPTQGSAEQFFGPGTRLTVL.

This clone was detected once. The chain is built from TRBV6-2 or TRBV6-3 and TRBJ1-2; D is possibly TRBD1 (5 bases). CDR3 length: 13 residues. Germline V gene sequence: CDR1 MNHEY, CDR2 SVGEGT. V shed 5 bases and J shed 3 bases, with 10 bases lying between them. Here the CDR3 DNA reads TGTGCCAGCAGTGGGACGGCGTACTATGGCTACACCTTC. It yields the protein CASSGTAYYGYTF.

This sequence joins TRBV19 and TRBJ2-3; D is perhaps TRBD1 (6 bases). Germline assignment: CDR1 LNHDA and CDR2 SQIVND (reference sequence). V dropped 5 bases and J dropped 2 bases, with 14 bases sitting between them. The length of the CDR3 is 15 residues. The CDR3 reads CASSSAGVSTDTQYF. Written as DNA, the CDR3 is TGTGCCAGTAGTTCCGCAGGGGTTTCCACAGATACGCAGTATTTT.

This chain connects TRBV6-5 to TRBJ1-5; TRBD1 agrees at 7 bases. This CDR3 spans 14 amino acids. Losses at the gene ends were 5 bases for V and 4 bases for J; bases not matched to a gene: 5. The V gene's germline CDR1 is MNHEY and CDR2 SVGAGI. CDR3 sequence reads: CASSIQGWNQPQHF. DNA of the CDR3: TGTGCCAGCAGTATACAGGGGTGGAATCAGCCCCAGCATTTT.

The chain carries TRBV18 and TRBJ1-1; the D gene is possibly TRBD1 (5 bases). The germline V and J ends were trimmed by 4 bases and 6 bases, with 12 bases remaining between them. The CDR3 is 13 residues long. Germline CDR1 and CDR2: KGHSH and LQKENI. CDR3 sequence (DNA): TGTGCCAGCTCACGAATGGACATTGCTGAAGCTTTCTTT. It codes for CASSRMDIAEAFF. Supplemented by reference TRBV18 and TRBJ1-1, the full variable domain reads NAGVMQNPRHLVRRRGQEARLRCSPMKGHSHVYWYRQLPEEGLKFMVYLQKENIIDESGMPKERFSAEFPKEGPSILRIQQVVRGDSAAYFCASSRMDIAEAFFGQGTRLTVV.

The chain carries TRBV19 and TRBJ1-5; the D gene is possibly TRBD1 (6 bases). The CDR3 covers 15 residues. With 3 bases removed from V and 4 bases from J, the gap between germline ends came to 13 bases. Germline values: CDR1 LNHDA, CDR2 SQIVND (reference sequence). The CDR3 DNA reads as TGTGCCAGTAGTATTTCCAGGGGTAGTAATCAGCCCCAGCATTTT. Translated, it gives CASSISRGSNQPQHF. Supplemented by reference TRBV19 and TRBJ1-5, the full variable domain reads DGGITQSPKYLFRKEGQNVTLSCEQNLNHDAMYWYRQDPGQGLRLIYYSQIVNDFQKGDIAEGYSVSREKKESFPLTVTSAQKNPTAFYLCASSISRGSNQPQHFGDGTRLSIL.

The chain combines TRBV4-3 with TRBJ2-7, with TRBD1 identical over 7 bases. The CDR3 length is 14 residues. V shed 3 bases and J 0 bases; nucleotides not matched to a gene: 2. CDR1 LGHNA and CDR2 YSLEER come from the germline V gene. CDR3: CASSQDRFSYEQYF. The DNA of the CDR3 is TGCGCCAGCAGCCAGGACAGGTTCTCCTACGAGCAGTACTTC.

The genes are TRBV7-2 and TRBJ1-1, with 7 nucleotides matching TRBD1. Germline V gene data show CDR1 as SGHTA and CDR2 as FQGNSA. Trimming at V came to 5 bases and at J to 4 bases, leaving 13 bases not matched to a gene. The CDR3 is 16 amino acids. CDR3 coding DNA: TGTGCCAGCAGCCTTCGGTCGGCGACAGGGCGCACTGAAGCTTTCTTT. Translating gives CASSLRSATGRTEAFF.

J is TRBJ2-1 and V is TRBV10-3; D remains unclear. This CDR3 region has 14 residues. CDR1 and CDR2 from the germline V gene are ENHRY and SYGVKD. Trimming stripped 0 bases from V and 6 bases from J, with 9 bases between. The CDR3 region is CAISESYVPNEQFF. The CDR3 DNA is TGTGCCATCAGTGAGTCGTACGTCCCCAATGAGCAGTTCTTC.

For this clone: The sample has other DNA sequences that encode this CDR3 too. The chain employs TRBV7-9 and TRBJ2-7; D is uncertain. Germline CDR1 reads SEHNR; CDR2 reads FQNEAQ (reference sequence). Deletions cut 4 bases from V and 1 base from J, with 5 bases between. The CDR3 consists of 12 residues. CDR3 DNA sequence: TGTGCCAGCAGCTACGGTTCCTACGAGCAGTACTTC. Translating it yields CASSYGSYEQYF.

J is TRBJ1-2 and V is TRBV9; possible D gene TRBD1, 5 bases. The CDR3 loop spans 15 amino acids. V gave up 3 bases and J gave up 8 bases, with 20 bases separating them. The germline CDR1 and CDR2 sequences are SGDLS and YYNGEE. Here the CDR3 reads CASSGGSGNRGGYTF. CDR3 coding DNA: TGTGCCAGCAGCGGTGGATCGGGTAATCGGGGGGGCTACACCTTC.

The chain couples TRBV19 to TRBJ1-1; 7 bases align to TRBD1. This CDR3 has 14 residues. V trimming: 4 bases; J trimming: 1 base; junction bases outside the gene matches: 3. Germline V lookup: CDR1 LNHDA, CDR2 SQIVND (reference sequence). CDR3 sequence: CASSTQGGNTEAFF. CDR3 in DNA: TGTGCCAGTAGTACCCAGGGGGGGAACACTGAAGCTTTCTTT.

This clone is a singleton in its sample. The chain joins TRBV6-6 to TRBJ2-7; D gene unclear. The CDR3 covers 16 residues. V lost 6 bases, J lost 5 bases, and 23 bases lay in between. Germline-derived CDR1 and CDR2 are MNHNY and SVGAGI (reference sequence). This CDR3 is CASSSPPIGKVDEQYF. For the CDR3, the DNA is TGTGCCAGCAGCAGCCCACCCATTGGGAAAGTCGACGAGCAGTACTTC.

The sample holds a few counts of this clone. In the same sample, other DNA sequences code for this CDR3. The CDR3 region is CASSLAGQGTDTQYF. In nucleotides, the CDR3 is TGCGCCAGCAGCTTGGCCGGACAGGGCACAGATACGCAGTATTTT. V gene TRBV5-1 combines with J gene TRBJ2-3; the match to TRBD1 covers 7 bases. The CDR3 runs to 15 residues. With 0 bases clipped from V and 1 base from J, the junction kept 2 bases outside the gene matches. In germline, CDR1 is SGHRS, CDR2 YFSETQ.

CDR3 coding DNA: TGCAGCGTTGTCCGGACACCGAACACTGAAGCTTTCTTT. Its translation is CSVVRTPNTEAFF. V and J are TRBV29-1 and TRBJ1-1; perhaps TRBD1 as D (5 bases). Per the germline V gene, CDR1 is SQVTM and CDR2 is ANQGSEA. CDR3 length equals 13 residues. Between the trimmed V and J ends, which lost 4 bases and 1 base, there was a span of 10 bases.

The CDR3 spells CASSLGSGLNTEAFF. CDR3 sequence (DNA): TGTGCCAGCAGCTTAGGATCGGGTTTGAACACTGAAGCTTTCTTT. The chain has TRBV7-6 and TRBJ1-1; D is ambiguous. V was pared by 1 base and J by 0 bases, with 9 bases between. This CDR3 contains 15 residues. CDR1 SGHVS and CDR2 FNYEAQ come from the germline V gene.

V gene TRBV6-1 combines with J gene TRBJ2-7; the D gene could be TRBD1 or TRBD2 (6 bases each). V lost 1 base and J 3 bases, leaving 13 bases between the germline ends. This CDR3 region has 15 residues. CDR1 and CDR2 (germline): MNHNS, SASEGT. The CDR3 loop is CASSEGRGLIYEQYF. For the CDR3, the DNA is TGTGCCAGCAGTGAAGGGAGGGGGTTGATCTACGAGCAGTACTTC.

The chain combines TRBV6-4 with TRBJ1-1; D is unresolved. CDR1 is MRHNA, CDR2 SNTAGT, per germline. The V gene lost 5 bases and the J gene lost 5 bases, with 12 bases spanning the gap. This CDR3 comprises 13 residues. The CDR3, as DNA: TGTGCCAGCAGTCGTTTGAGAGGGACTGAAGCTTTCTTT. Its translation is CASSRLRGTEAFF.

The J gene is TRBJ2-2, the V gene TRBV2; D is possibly TRBD1 (7 bases). This CDR3 spans 15 amino acids. Trimming left V 6 bases short and J 3 bases short, with 14 bases between. The V gene's germline CDR1 is SNHLY and CDR2 FYNNEI. CDR3: CASSSRGADTGELFF. The CDR3 DNA reads TGTGCCAGCAGCAGCAGGGGGGCCGACACCGGGGAGCTGTTTTTT.